Each of the 15 T cell receptor beta chains below was sequenced from the same sample in a study of shared T cell receptors in the human thymus. Sequencing was performed with immunoSEQ multiplex PCR; in TCRdb, only in-frame clones are kept and a portion is missing. The repertoire holds 450,000 to 650,000 clones, with about four fifths as singletons. This sample was also put to use in a study of human thymus T cells.

The sequenced sample consisted of thymocytes. These receptors all come from a boy under three years old with a congenital heart defect.

This sequence joins TRBV5-5 and TRBJ1-5, with unresolved D. Per the germline V gene, CDR1 is SGHKS and CDR2 is YYEKEE (reference sequence). Trimming removed 0 bases at V and 0 bases at J, with 4 bases between. This CDR3 has 14 residues. This chain's CDR3 is CASSLEYSNQPQHF. The CDR3 bases are TGTGCCAGCAGCTTGGAATATAGCAATCAGCCCCAGCATTTT.

In this sample, this clone turned up a few times. This chain connects TRBV5-1 to TRBJ2-5; 10 bases are a match to TRBD1. Germline lookup yields CDR1 SGHRS and CDR2 YFSETQ. CDR3 length: 14 amino acids. The ends lost 6 bases at V and 5 bases at J; junction bases unmatched: 7. The CDR3 DNA sequence: TGCGCCAGCACAGACAGGGGGCGCGAGGAGACCCAGTACTTC. Translated: CASTDRGREETQYF.

The rearrangement links TRBV19 to TRBJ1-5; the D gene is possibly TRBD1 (5 bases). Germline CDR1 LNHDA, CDR2 SQIVND (reference sequence). There are 13 residues in the CDR3. Deletions cut 7 bases from V and 3 bases from J, with 10 bases between. DNA of the CDR3: TGTGCCAGTACGGAGGGGACCAATCAGCCCCAGCATTTT. Protein sequence: CASTEGTNQPQHF.

This sequence joins TRBV5-1 and TRBJ2-7; D not resolved. V was cut by 2 bases and J by 5 bases, with 11 bases left in between. The CDR3 sequence is 13 residues long. Germline CDR1 and CDR2: SGHRS and YFSETQ. CDR3 in amino acids: CASSLLEYHEQYF. CDR3 bases: TGCGCCAGCAGCTTACTTGAGTACCACGAGCAGTACTTC.

This clone came up a few times. V and J are TRBV14 and TRBJ2-7; TRBD2 aligns across 7 bases. The CDR3 has 15 amino acids. The V gene's germline CDR1 is SGHDN and CDR2 FVKESK. V shed 2 bases and J 3 bases; nucleotides not matched to a gene: 7. The chain's CDR3 is CASSQTGSGDYEQYF. The CDR3 bases are TGTGCCAGCAGCCAAACGGGGAGCGGGGACTACGAGCAGTACTTC. Full variable domain (outside the CDR3, taken from reference TRBV14 and TRBJ2-7): EAGVTQFPSHSVIEKGQTVTLRCDPISGHDNLYWYRRVMGKEIKFLLHFVKESKQDESGMPNNRFLAERTGGTYSTLKVQPAELEDSGVYFCASSQTGSGDYEQYFGPGTRLTVT.

The chain is built from TRBV5-1 and TRBJ2-7; possibly TRBD2 for D (5 bases). Germline V gene sequence: CDR1 SGHRS, CDR2 YFSETQ. This CDR3 comprises 12 residues. Trimming pared 0 bases from V and 7 bases from J, leaving 8 bases between. CDR3 loop: CASSLDPGEQYF. CDR3 in DNA: TGCGCCAGCAGCTTGGATCCGGGGGAGCAGTACTTC.

CDR3 DNA: TGTGCCAGCAAACAACTAGTGGGAGCCTACGAGCAGTACTTC. Its protein is CASKQLVGAYEQYF. V is TRBV6-5 and J is TRBJ2-7; perhaps TRBD2 as D (5 bases). This CDR3 region has 14 residues. Per the germline V gene, CDR1 is MNHEY and CDR2 is SVGAGI. Trimming cost V 7 bases and J 2 bases, with 15 bases left between them.

The chain uses TRBV12-5 and TRBJ2-7; 11 bases are a match to TRBD1. V trimming: 5 bases; J trimming: 4 bases; junction bases outside the gene matches: 4. Per germline, CDR1 LGHNT and CDR2 FRNRAP. This CDR3 spans 14 amino acids. This CDR3 is CASGPGTGGYEQYF. Written as DNA, the CDR3 is TGTGCTAGTGGTCCCGGGACAGGGGGTTACGAGCAGTACTTC. Complete variable domain (other parts from reference TRBV12-5 and TRBJ2-7): DARVTQTPRHKVTEMGQEVTMRCQPILGHNTVFWYRQTMMQGLELLAYFRNRAPLDDSGMPKDRFSAEMPDATLATLKIQPSEPRDSAVYFCASGPGTGGYEQYFGPGTRLTVT.

This clone was seen only a few times. This chain joins TRBV11-3 and TRBJ2-7; D is perhaps TRBD1 (6 bases). The germline CDR1 and CDR2 sequences are SGHNT and YENEEA. The V end was cut by 5 bases, the J end by 5 bases, with 13 bases between. The CDR3 has 13 amino acids. The CDR3: CASSLRGSNEQYF. The CDR3 region has the DNA TGTGCCAGCAGCCTCAGGGGTTCAAACGAGCAGTACTTC.

The rearrangement uses TRBV14 and TRBJ2-7, with a weak D call TRBD2 (7 bases). Trimming cost V 0 bases and J 2 bases, with 20 bases left between them. The CDR3 has 18 amino acids. The germline gives CDR1 SGHDN, CDR2 FVKESK. CDR3 sequence reads: CASSQDFGPRGGTYEQYF. CDR3 bases: TGTGCCAGCAGCCAAGACTTCGGCCCTAGGGGGGGAACCTACGAGCAGTACTTC. Full variable domain (missing parts from reference TRBV14 and TRBJ2-7): EAGVTQFPSHSVIEKGQTVTLRCDPISGHDNLYWYRRVMGKEIKFLLHFVKESKQDESGMPNNRFLAERTGGTYSTLKVQPAELEDSGVYFCASSQDFGPRGGTYEQYFGPGTRLTVT.

The chain has TRBV6-6 and TRBJ2-5; no definite D call. Trimming left V 0 bases short and J 4 bases short, with 15 bases between. The CDR3 is 16 residues long. Germline V lookup: CDR1 MNHNY, CDR2 SVGAGI (reference sequence). The CDR3 DNA is TGTGCCAGCAGTTACTCGAACCACCCACAAAGAGAGACCCAGTACTTC. Translating it yields CASSYSNHPQRETQYF.

The chain links TRBV15 to TRBJ2-2; 9 nucleotides align to TRBD2. After removal of 1 base from V and 1 base from J, the junction contained 10 bases not matched to a gene. Per the germline V gene, CDR1 is LNHNV and CDR2 is YYDKDF (reference sequence). The CDR3 has 19 residues. The CDR3 protein is CATSRGWGGGRENTGELFF. DNA for the CDR3: TGTGCCACCAGCAGAGGCTGGGGAGGCGGGAGGGAGAACACCGGGGAGCTGTTTTTT.

The DNA for the CDR3 is TGTGCCAGCAGCTTAGTTTCCACAGGGACTAGCGGGAGCTACAATGAGCAGTTCTTC. This codes for CASSLVSTGTSGSYNEQFF. The V gene is TRBV11-3, the J gene TRBJ2-1; TRBD2 matches at 14 bases. There are 19 residues in the CDR3. Germline values: CDR1 SGHNT, CDR2 YENEEA. V lost 1 base and J lost 3; bases outside the gene matches: 8.

This chain connects TRBV18 to TRBJ2-6; perhaps TRBD2 as D (5 bases). Deletions cut 0 bases from V and 3 bases from J, with 12 bases between. Germline values: CDR1 KGHSH, CDR2 LQKENI. This CDR3 is 17 amino acids long. The CDR3 nucleotides read TGTGCCAGCTCACCACCGAGGAGGAAGGATGGGGCCAACGTCCTGACTTTC. Its protein is CASSPPRRKDGANVLTF.

The genes are TRBV10-3 and TRBJ2-4, with 12 nucleotides matching TRBD2. V dropped 4 bases and J dropped 1; count of bases not matched to a gene: 5. Germline values: CDR1 ENHRY, CDR2 SYGVKD. There are 17 residues in the CDR3. The CDR3: CAISASGGGRAKNIQYF. The CDR3 DNA sequence: TGTGCCATCAGTGCTAGCGGGGGGGGAAGGGCCAAAAACATTCAGTACTTC.